This record covers a single TCR beta chain. As yet, its antigen is unknown. These data belong to a study of early T cells in non-severe SARS-CoV-2 infection. Study-wide context: Bulk RNA from unsorted whole blood was sequenced; chains were unpaired.

This CDR3 comprises 15 residues. Trimming at V came to 5 bases and at J to 0 bases, leaving 3 bases not matched to a gene. CDR1 ENHRY and CDR2 SYGVKD come from the germline V gene. TCRdb reprocessed the 5' RACE reads with MiXCR, giving one entry per CDR3 protein. The sample lists more than 95,000 distinct CDR3 sequences; around 17% were seen once. Overall study findings and caveats: Matching with VDJdb favored anti-spike CD8 responses (missing private and CD4 specificities).

Sequencing was performed on whole blood. This chain links TRBV10-3 with TRBJ2-2; TRBD1 agrees at 7 bases. The TCR was taken from an adult who was a healthcare worker with PCR-confirmed SARS-CoV-2 infection or an uninfected control (not recorded which). The CDR3 loop is CAISPTGTNTGELFF. The CDR3 nucleotides read TGTGCCATCAGTCCGACAGGGACGAACACCGGGGAGCTGTTTTTT.